This paragraph reports one TCR beta chain. The sample originates from a study of response to subunit inactivated influenza vaccine. Germline trimming cut 0 bases from V and 1 base from J; bases unmatched to any gene: 6. The CDR3 length is 16 residues. The germline V gene encodes CDR1 DFQATT and CDR2 SNEGSKA (reference sequence). TCRdb re-called the RT-PCR reads through MiXCR, storing one row per CDR3 protein. Seen here are about 540,000 distinct CDR3 sequences, under 30% observed once, and the top ten hold 2.5% to 3%. These data were also reused for a study on T cells expressing NK-cell markers. That work adds: Generation of TCR beta cDNA was performed by 5'RACE template switching incorporating UMIs. An anti-gamma-delta TCR antibody confined sorting to alpha-beta TCR T cells across several of the experiments.

The input for sequencing was CD4+ T cells sorted from PBMCs, taken 11 to 12 days after vaccination. The chain carries TRBV20-1 and TRBJ2-3; 8 bases are a match to TRBD2. This TCR was sampled from a man aged 50 or older who received an inactivated influenza vaccine. CDR3: CSARDVGSGGTDTQYF. CDR3 nucleotides: TGCAGTGCTAGAGACGTAGGTAGCGGGGGCACAGATACGCAGTATTTT.